The TCR beta chain described here comes from a study of CXCR3-negative and CXCR3-positive naive CD8 T cells. Study-level results: Cryopreservation partially decreased CXCR3 expression, and most assays used fresh PBMCs. Naive CXCR3-positive and CXCR3-negative cells shared TRBV-TRBJ usage; memory cells diverged.

Triplicates of 250,000 to 350,000 cells were sorted from each CD8+ T cell subset. Points on this clonotype: The antigen is unknown.

This CDR3 is built from 15 residues. The germline V gene encodes CDR1 MRHNA and CDR2 SNTAGT. The authors made the TRB cDNA libraries by 5' RACE using UMI labels. Following a re-call of the 5' RACE reads, TCRdb has one entry per CDR3 protein and lacks DNA. The sample has under 30,000 distinct CDR3 sequences. Sequences were obtained from memory CD8+ T cells from blood. The J gene is TRBJ2-3, the V gene TRBV6-4; absent DNA, TCRdb's TRBD2 call cannot be checked. The receptor comes from a human donor in good health. Some clones in this sample may be carry-over from other donors' samples. The CDR3 loop reads CASSLEPAGADTQYF.